Listed here are 25 T cell receptor beta chains from one sample, sequenced in a study of T cell responses to AZD1222 COVID-19 vaccine. TCRdb's copy holds only in-frame clones and misses some; the assay was immunoSEQ multiplex PCR. In the table there are 150,000 to 200,000 clones, roughly nine tenths of which are singletons. The sample here was peripheral blood, taken 28 days after the second AZD1222 dose. These receptors came from an adult who received the AZD1222 COVID-19 vaccine.

This clone has only one observation. The chain couples TRBV18 to TRBJ2-2; D gene ambiguous. Germline lookup yields CDR1 KGHSH and CDR2 LQKENI. Trimming left V 6 bases short and J 6 bases short, with 23 bases between. This CDR3 region has 17 residues. CDR3 nucleotides: TGTGCCAGCTCCCGATCAGTTGGGTCGGGCAGGTCCGGGGAGCTGTTTTTT. This gives the protein CASSRSVGSGRSGELFF.

The chain has TRBV5-1 and TRBJ1-4, with a weak D call TRBD1 (6 bases). In germline, CDR1 is SGHRS, CDR2 YFSETQ. V was clipped by 2 bases and J by 0 bases, with 11 bases between them. The CDR3 has 16 residues. The CDR3 coding sequence is TGCGCCAGCAGCTTAGGGCAGGGGTCAACTAATGAAAAACTGTTTTTT. It encodes CASSLGQGSTNEKLFF. The full variable domain, completed using reference TRBV5-1 and TRBJ1-4, is KAGVTQTPRYLIKTRGQQVTLSCSPISGHRSVSWYQQTPGQGLQFLFEYFSETQRNKGNFPGRFSGRQFSNSRSEMNVSTLELGDSALYLCASSLGQGSTNEKLFFGSGTQLSVL.

This sequence joins TRBV18 and TRBJ2-5, with 14 bases lining up with TRBD2. The CDR3 length is 16 residues. The germline V gene has CDR1 KGHSH and CDR2 LQKENI. The V segment lost 3 bases and the J segment 3 bases; nucleotides outside the gene matches: 3. Here the CDR3 DNA reads TGTGCCAGCTCACCTCCGGGACTAGCGGGGGAAGAGACCCAGTACTTC. Its protein is CASSPPGLAGEETQYF.

The V gene is TRBV9, the J gene TRBJ2-7; 7 nucleotides agree with TRBD2. The CDR3 contains 15 residues. Unmatched junction bases numbered 9, after V lost 3 bases and J lost 3 bases. Germline-derived CDR1 and CDR2 are SGDLS and YYNGEE. CDR3 residues: CASSEGAGSFYEQYF. For the CDR3, the DNA is TGTGCCAGCAGCGAGGGAGCGGGGAGCTTCTACGAGCAGTACTTC.

The chain couples TRBV11-2 to TRBJ2-1, with D perhaps matching TRBD1 or TRBD2 (6 bases each). The CDR3 consists of 19 residues. In germline, CDR1 is SGHAT, CDR2 FQNNGV. V shed 1 base and J shed 0 bases, with 19 bases lying between them. CDR3 sequence (DNA): TGTGCCAGCAGCTTAGGACTCCGGGGGCGGAGTAGCTCCTACAATGAGCAGTTCTTC. Translation: CASSLGLRGRSSSYNEQFF.

The chain couples TRBV29-1 to TRBJ2-7; 9 bases align to TRBD1. Germline-derived CDR1 and CDR2 are SQVTM and ANQGSEA. The CDR3 runs 13 residues. The V gene end was trimmed by 6 bases and the J gene end by 5 bases; junction bases not matched to a gene: 8. The CDR3 DNA follows: TGCAGCGTATCACAGGGGGCCCGAAACGAGCAGTACTTC. It codes for CSVSQGARNEQYF.

In this sample, this clone turned up once. The gene calls are TRBV27 and TRBJ2-7; D is ambiguous. Germline loops: CDR1 MNHEY, CDR2 SMNVEV (reference sequence). V was shortened by 4 bases and J by 2 bases, with 15 bases between the two germline ends. The CDR3 consists of 15 residues. The CDR3 DNA follows: TGTGCCAGCAGTTCCAAGGGTCTGGGTACCTACGAGCAGTACTTC. The encoded protein is CASSSKGLGTYEQYF.

The genes are TRBV2 and TRBJ1-6; 7 bases line up with TRBD1. CDR1 is SNHLY, CDR2 FYNNEI, per germline. V lost 6 bases, J lost 0 bases, and 8 bases stayed unmatched. CDR3 size: 17 residues. The CDR3 reads CASRAGQESSYNSPLHF. CDR3 DNA: TGTGCCAGCAGAGCCGGACAGGAGAGCTCCTATAATTCACCCCTCCACTTT.

The chain is built from TRBV6-4 and TRBJ2-3; 7 positions match TRBD2. This CDR3 spans 20 amino acids. Germline CDR1 and CDR2: MRHNA and SNTAGT. V gave up 6 bases and J gave up 0 bases; unmatched junction bases: 21. CDR3 protein: CASRKWAEEKAGSSTDTQYF. DNA for the CDR3: TGTGCCAGCAGGAAGTGGGCGGAGGAAAAAGCGGGGAGTAGCACAGATACGCAGTATTTT.

This clone was seen a few times. This chain joins TRBV4-2 and TRBJ2-1; possible D gene TRBD2, 7 bases. Trimming took 4 bases from V and 10 from J, leaving 23 bases between them. Per germline, CDR1 LGHNA and CDR2 YNFKEQ. CDR3 length equals 16 residues. The CDR3 DNA reads as TGTGCCAGCAGCCCCGGGGGGCAGGGGACTGCCAGGGAGCAGTTCTTC. It encodes CASSPGGQGTAREQFF.

A word on this clone: Other DNA sequences from this sample encode an identical CDR3 as well. V and J are TRBV5-4 and TRBJ2-5; D gene unclear. The germline V gene has CDR1 SGHNT and CDR2 YYREEE (reference sequence). The CDR3 is 13 residues long. Trimming shortened V by 0 bases and J by 3 bases, and 6 bases separated the two germline ends. The chain's CDR3 is CASSLGGEETQYF. CDR3 in DNA: TGTGCCAGCAGCTTGGGCGGAGAAGAGACCCAGTACTTC.

The chain combines TRBV2 with TRBJ2-5; maybe TRBD1 (5 bases). Germline values: CDR1 SNHLY, CDR2 FYNNEI. The CDR3 consists of 12 residues. The V and J ends lost 7 bases and 5 bases respectively, with 11 bases between them. The DNA for the CDR3 is TGTGCCAGCAAACAGGAAGGTGAGACCCAGTACTTC. As protein: CASKQEGETQYF.

This sequence joins TRBV2 and TRBJ1-6; D perhaps matches TRBD1 (5 bases). V was pared by 9 bases and J by 2 bases, with 8 bases between. Germline assignment: CDR1 SNHLY and CDR2 FYNNEI. This CDR3 has 13 amino acids. As DNA, the CDR3 is TGTGCCAGAAGGGACGCCTATAATTCACCCCTCCACTTT. Protein sequence: CARRDAYNSPLHF.

The chain carries TRBV4-2 and TRBJ1-6; no definite D call. The CDR3 contains 13 residues. Germline V CDR1 and CDR2: LGHNA, YNFKEQ. V lost 0 bases and J lost 12, with 9 bases in between. CDR3 coding DNA: TGTGCCAGCAGCCAAGAGTCCAGACTACCCCTCCACTTT. Amino acid sequence: CASSQESRLPLHF.

The V call is TRBV6-4, the J call TRBJ2-3; 7 positions agree with TRBD2. Germline V CDR1 and CDR2: MRHNA, SNTAGT. The CDR3 consists of 15 residues. Trimming cost V 4 bases and J 2 bases; bases outside gene matches: 6. The CDR3 DNA reads TGTGCCAGCAGTGTCTCGGGGGGAAACACAGATACGCAGTATTTT. Its protein is CASSVSGGNTDTQYF.

The sample holds one count of this clone. The V gene is TRBV10-3, the J gene TRBJ2-7; D may be TRBD1 (5 bases). Trimming took off 3 bases at V and 3 bases at J, with 15 bases between the two ends. CDR3 length equals 15 residues. Germline CDR1 is ENHRY and CDR2 is SYGVKD. The CDR3 region is CAISDPTETNYEQYF. CDR3 DNA: TGTGCCATCAGTGACCCGACAGAAACCAACTACGAGCAGTACTTC.

This chain uses TRBV5-1 with TRBJ1-2; TRBD1 might be the D (5 bases). Germline V lookup: CDR1 SGHRS, CDR2 YFSETQ. With 4 bases removed from V and 4 bases from J, the gap between germline ends came to 14 bases. CDR3 length: 14 residues. The chain's CDR3 is CASSLQGDSYGYTF. The CDR3, as DNA: TGCGCCAGCAGCCTCCAGGGAGACAGCTATGGCTACACCTTC. The whole variable domain, filled in from reference TRBV5-1 and TRBJ1-2, reads KAGVTQTPRYLIKTRGQQVTLSCSPISGHRSVSWYQQTPGQGLQFLFEYFSETQRNKGNFPGRFSGRQFSNSRSEMNVSTLELGDSALYLCASSLQGDSYGYTFGSGTRLTVV.

The rearrangement links TRBV5-1 to TRBJ1-1, with 7 bases identical to TRBD1. CDR1 is SGHRS and CDR2 is YFSETQ in the germline V gene. There are 17 residues in the CDR3. V trimming: 0 bases; J trimming: 0 bases; junction bases outside the gene matches: 8. CDR3 amino acids: CASSLGQGVLMNTEAFF. CDR3 DNA: TGCGCCAGCAGCTTGGGGCAGGGGGTGCTTATGAACACTGAAGCTTTCTTT.

J is TRBJ1-2 and V is TRBV30; D gene ambiguous. The CDR3 sequence is 16 residues long. Trimming took 2 bases from V and 1 from J, leaving 17 bases between them. The V gene's germline CDR1 is GTSNPN and CDR2 SVGIG (reference sequence). The CDR3 region is CAWSYQAGRLNYGYTF. Here the CDR3 DNA reads TGTGCCTGGAGTTACCAGGCGGGCAGGCTTAACTATGGCTACACCTTC.

The J gene is TRBJ2-7, the V gene TRBV10-1; 7 bases line up with TRBD1. After removal of 5 bases from V and 0 bases from J, the junction contained 13 bases not matched to a gene. This CDR3 is 17 amino acids long. Germline V gene data show CDR1 as WNHNN and CDR2 as SYGVQD (reference sequence). The CDR3, as DNA: TGCGCCAGCAGTCCCGGGGACAGTTCATTGTACTCCTACGAGCAGTACTTC. It codes for CASSPGDSSLYSYEQYF.

The chain has TRBV7-6 and TRBJ2-2, with D uncertain. The CDR3 extends over 13 amino acids. Germline loops: CDR1 SGHVS, CDR2 FNYEAQ. Trimming shortened V by 1 base and J by 7 bases, and 7 bases separated the two germline ends. The CDR3 DNA sequence: TGTGCCAGCAGCTTAGGAATCGTCGGGGAGCTGTTTTTT. This gives the protein CASSLGIVGELFF.

V gene TRBV9 combines with J gene TRBJ1-2, with 8 bases matching TRBD1. Germline V gene sequence: CDR1 SGDLS, CDR2 YYNGEE. This CDR3 is 14 amino acids long. V lost 0 bases, J lost 6 bases, and 4 bases stayed unmatched. The CDR3 spells CASSVGQGADGYTF. Here the CDR3 DNA reads TGTGCCAGCAGCGTAGGTCAGGGGGCCGATGGCTACACCTTC.

This clone turned up a few times. V and J are TRBV7-9 and TRBJ2-1, with TRBD1 matching 11 bases. Per the germline V gene, CDR1 is SEHNR and CDR2 is FQNEAQ (reference sequence). This CDR3 has 15 residues. V was pared by 5 bases and J by 4 bases, with 4 bases of the junction left unmatched. DNA of the CDR3: TGTGCCAGCAGCATCGGGACAGGGGGTTACAATGAGCAGTTCTTC. It encodes CASSIGTGGYNEQFF. Based on the CDR3 plus reference TRBV7-9 and TRBJ2-1, the full variable domain is DTGVSQNPRHKITKRGQNVTFRCDPISEHNRLYWYRQTLGQGPEFLTYFQNEAQLEKSRLLSDRFSAERPKGSFSTLEIQRTEQGDSAMYLCASSIGTGGYNEQFFGPGTRLTVL.

The V and J genes are TRBV29-1 and TRBJ2-5; TRBD1 aligns across 8 bases. Germline V lookup: CDR1 SQVTM, CDR2 ANQGSEA. This CDR3 has 13 amino acids. Unmatched junction bases numbered 8, after V lost 6 bases and J lost 5 bases. The CDR3 DNA reads TGCAGCGTACGGACAGGGCGTGTTGAGACCCAGTACTTC. Translation: CSVRTGRVETQYF. Filled out from reference TRBV29-1 and TRBJ2-5, the complete variable domain reads SAVISQKPSRDICQRGTSLTIQCQVDSQVTMMFWYRQQPGQSLTLIATANQGSEATYESGFVIDKFPISRPNLTFSTLTVSNMSPEDSSIYLCSVRTGRVETQYFGPGTRLLVL.

This chain joins TRBV5-1 and TRBJ2-5; possibly TRBD2 for D (6 bases). Germline assignment: CDR1 SGHRS and CDR2 YFSETQ. The CDR3 consists of 14 residues. V lost 4 bases and J 5 bases, leaving 15 bases between the germline ends. The CDR3: CASSTRDWGETQYF. Written as DNA, the CDR3 is TGCGCCAGCAGCACCAGGGACTGGGGGGAGACCCAGTACTTC.